The rows below give T cell receptor beta chains drawn from one sample of a study of T-cell reconstitution after alpha-beta-depleted transplantation in children. TCRdb redid the calling of the PCR reads with MiXCR, one entry per CDR3 protein. Altogether some 200,000 distinct CDR3 sequences are present, about 8.7% being singletons, with the ten largest covering about 40%. The input for sequencing was PBMCs, mostly from graft donor cells, taken 360 days after TCRalphabeta/CD19-depleted stem cell transplant. These receptors originate from a male patient between 2 and 9 years old who had a stem cell transplant for acute myeloid leukemia, so the T cells may come from the graft donor. Both conserved end residues are part of each CDR3. The D gene is left open where the match is weak. Not every row has a clone size; where given, it reads once, few, many or a size class.

j_gene,abundance,len,v_gene,d_gene,CDR3nt,CDR3aa
TRBJ2-3,few,16,TRBV10-3,NA,TGTGCCATCAGCGGGTTGAAGGGTGGCCGCACAGATACGCAGTATTTT,CAISGLKGGRTDTQYF
TRBJ1-1,few,16,TRBV5-1,NA,TGCGCCAGCAGCTTGTGGGCGCAGGGAGAGGACACTGAAGCTTTCTTT,CASSLWAQGEDTEAFF
TRBJ1-3,few,14,TRBV28,TRBD1,TGTGCCAGCAGGGGACAGGGGAGGTCCGGCACCATATATTTT,CASRGQGRSGTIYF
TRBJ2-2,few,16,TRBV5-1,TRBD2,TGCGCCAGCAGCTTGGAGGGGACTAGCTACACCGGGGAGCTGTTTTTT,CASSLEGTSYTGELFF
TRBJ2-5,many,17,TRBV7-9,TRBD2,TGTGCCAGCAGCTTAGCGCATCGGACTAGAGGCCAAGAGACCCAGTACTTC,CASSLAHRTRGQETQYF
TRBJ2-1,NA,14,TRBV20-1,TRBD2,TGCAGTGCGGAAACTAGCGGGAGTGTGGATGAGCAGTTCTTC,CSAETSGSVDEQFF
TRBJ2-5,many,16,TRBV6-6,NA,TGTGCCAGCAGTTACTCGAGGGGGGCGGACCAAGAGACCCAGTACTTC,CASSYSRGADQETQYF
TRBJ2-3,many,15,TRBV10-1,TRBD2,TGCGCCAGCAGCCAGCATAGCGGGGGGACAGATACGCAGTATTTT,CASSQHSGGTDTQYF
TRBJ1-5,many,15,TRBV7-9,TRBD1,TGTGCCAGCAGCTTTGGGACAGGGAATTTTCAGCCCCAGCATTTT,CASSFGTGNFQPQHF
TRBJ2-3,few,17,TRBV4-3,TRBD2,TGCGCCAGCAGCCAAGATCGACGCGGGAGTTTTAGAGATACGCAGTATTTT,CASSQDRRGSFRDTQYF
TRBJ2-6,many,15,TRBV5-1,NA,TGCGCCAGCAGCTTGGGAGGTGGAGGGGCCAACGTCCTGACTTTC,CASSLGGGGANVLTF
TRBJ2-1,few,15,TRBV5-1,TRBD2,TGCGCCAGCAGCTTATCTAGCGGGGGGTCCGATGAGCAGTTCTTC,CASSLSSGGSDEQFF
TRBJ2-1,few,17,TRBV27,TRBD1,TGTGCCAGCAGTTTTTCGAGGACAGGGGGGACCCACAGTGAGCAGTTCTTC,CASSFSRTGGTHSEQFF
TRBJ1-1,few,14,TRBV5-1,NA,TGCGCCAGCAGCTTACAGGGAATGAGCACTGAAGCTTTCTTT,CASSLQGMSTEAFF
TRBJ1-4,NA,15,TRBV5-1,TRBD1,TGCGCCAGCAGCTGGGGACAGGGTAGAGATGAAAAACTGTTTTTT,CASSWGQGRDEKLFF
TRBJ2-1,few,17,TRBV25-1,TRBD2,TGTGCCAGCAGTGAATGGGCTAGCGGGAGCTCCTACAATGAGCAGTTCTTC,CASSEWASGSSYNEQFF
TRBJ2-5,few,12,TRBV20-1,TRBD1,TGCAGTGCCATGGACAGGGGGCTGACCCAGTACTTC,CSAMDRGLTQYF
TRBJ2-2,many,16,TRBV4-3,NA,TGCGCCAGCAGCCCAAGTGACGGGATGAACACCGGGGAGCTGTTTTTT,CASSPSDGMNTGELFF
TRBJ1-1,few,16,TRBV7-9,TRBD1,TGTGCCAGCAGCTTACCATCCCGGACAGGGGTTACTGAAGCTTTCTTT,CASSLPSRTGVTEAFF
TRBJ2-2,many,12,TRBV25-1,NA,TGTGCCAGCAGTAAGGACACCGGGGAGCTGTTTTTT,CASSKDTGELFF
TRBJ2-7,NA,17,TRBV12-3/TRBV12-4,NA,TGTGCCAGCAGTTCGGGGTACGGGGACACCGCTTGGTACGAGCAGTACTTC,CASSSGYGDTAWYEQYF
TRBJ2-1,many,18,TRBV28,TRBD2,TGTGCCAGCAGTTTAGGACTAGCGGGAGGGCCCCACTACAATGAGCAGTTCTTC,CASSLGLAGGPHYNEQFF
TRBJ1-2,NA,14,TRBV5-1,NA,TGCGCCAGCAGCTTTTCCCCCCCCGGCTATGGCTACACCTTC,CASSFSPPGYGYTF